The source of this T cell receptor beta chain is a study of cytomegalovirus exposure and HLA in healthy donors. Study summary: Inside one of the first data releases sat 80 million to 95 million unique TCRs taken from HLA-typed donors.

The study ran its PCR with 60 Vbeta and 13 Jbeta primers. Some clones are missing from TCRdb's copy, which holds only in-frame ones; the method was immunoSEQ multiplex PCR. Of about 250,000 clones in the sample, roughly 81% were seen once. Looked up from germline, CDR1 is SGHNT and CDR2 is YYREEE (reference sequence). V shed 0 bases and J 4 bases; nucleotides not matched to a gene: 2. CDR3 length: 15 residues. This TCR derives from a girl aged 2-9 years in good health and CMV-seronegative. Sequences were obtained from PBMCs. The chain links TRBV5-4 to TRBJ2-1, with 9 bases matching TRBD1. The CDR3 sequence is CASSLEQGAYNEQFF. CDR3 sequence (DNA): TGTGCCAGCAGCTTGGAACAGGGGGCTTACAATGAGCAGTTCTTC.